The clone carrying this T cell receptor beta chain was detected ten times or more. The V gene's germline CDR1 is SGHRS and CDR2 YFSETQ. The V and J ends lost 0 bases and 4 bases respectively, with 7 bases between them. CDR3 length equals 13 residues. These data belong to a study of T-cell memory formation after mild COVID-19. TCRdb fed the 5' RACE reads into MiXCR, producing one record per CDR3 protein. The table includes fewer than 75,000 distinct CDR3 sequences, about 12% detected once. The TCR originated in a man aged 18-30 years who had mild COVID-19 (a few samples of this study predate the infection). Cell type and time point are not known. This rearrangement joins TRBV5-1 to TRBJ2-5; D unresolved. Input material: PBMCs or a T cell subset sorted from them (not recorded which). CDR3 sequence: CASSLEFGETQYF. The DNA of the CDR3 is TGCGCCAGCAGCTTGGAATTTGGAGAGACCCAGTACTTC.